This record concerns one T cell receptor (beta chain) sequence. Its cognate antigen is unknown. The PCR made use of 60 Vbeta and 13 Jbeta primers. Only in-frame clones appear in the TCRdb table, and some are missing; sequencing was by immunoSEQ multiplex PCR. The repertoire has some 180,000 clones, 75% to 80% of them found once; the top ten carry roughly 2.7%. These data belong to a study of cytomegalovirus exposure and HLA in healthy donors. Broader study findings: Presence/absence results assume similar sequencing depth per donor, which may not hold. In vitro checks showed that a few CMV-associated chains really do target CMV antigens.

The CDR3 extends over 16 amino acids. In germline, CDR1 is MGHRA, CDR2 YSYEKL. Trimming left V 0 bases short and J 0 bases short, with 11 bases between. The donors, nominally healthy at sampling, likely had unrecorded immune exposures. J is TRBJ1-1 and V is TRBV4-1; D may be TRBD1 (6 bases). Sequenced material: PBMCs. The clonotype was recovered from a female donor in good health and CMV-seronegative. CDR3 residues: CASSQEPGTMNTEAFF. The CDR3 DNA sequence: TGCGCCAGCAGCCAAGAACCCGGGACAATGAACACTGAAGCTTTCTTT.